Included here is one T cell receptor (beta chain) sequence, with context. This clone was counted a few times. There is no known antigen for this receptor. Base qualities were left out, and no much larger clone turns up one base away. The data originate from a study of tissue T cells after allogeneic stem cell transplantation (dated by TCRdb to between 2020 and 2023). Notes on the research overall: Seven adult allo-HCT recipients with steroid-refractory GVHD were prospectively enrolled in a research-autopsy study over an approximately 3-year period. Every GVHD patient received a graft from a donor; several grafts were unmodified and three were CD34-selected to deplete T cells. Gastrointestinal GVHD was present in all GVHD patients, several lines of GVHD-directed therapy were administered to all GVHD patients, and skin involvement was additionally present in roughly five GVHD patients. Pre-transplant PBMCs, which were of recipient origin, were available from 4 or 5 GVHD patients. In viably preserved blood and marrow, CD3+ T cells were flow-sorted if cell numbers allowed, whereas smaller samples went directly to DNA extraction. TCR beta repertoires were profiled across many tissues obtained from research autopsies of patients with and without GVHD, as well as in mouse models of GVHD. The human arm was a prospective observational study without blinding or randomization.

The sample's time point label, decoded: recipient (host-origin) PBMCs collected before allo-HCT. What the research found in general, with its limitations: A small and clinically heterogeneous patient cohort was studied, and sampling depth was acknowledged as a limitation. The study did not determine which tissue TCRs were alloreactive or antigen-specific, and some clones might have been persisting host cells. Within patients, how anatomically similar tissues were was a major factor shaping TCR repertoire composition, regardless of disease or transplant status. In both patients and mice, T cells from blood and spleen covered only a limited part of the TCR repertoire found in tissues. Only a few T cell clones appeared in more than one patient, yet motif-based clustering showed tissue-specific repertoire signatures that were shared between patients.

V drops 4 bases and J drops 1 base, leaving 14 bases in between. The cysteine opens and the phenylalanine closes a CDR3 of 16 amino acids. The DNA shown is the 48-base CDR3, in frame from base 1. The germline V gene supplies CDR1 SGHDN and CDR2 FVKESK. The library relied on the immunoSEQ multiplex PCR assay. TCRbeta CDR3 sequencing was performed at survey depth by Adaptive Biotechnologies, and CDR3 sequences, V/J genes, productive frequency and template counts were reported. Amplification of TCR beta CDR3 regions started from genomic DNA instead of RNA. In the paper's pipeline: Jensen-Shannon divergence was used to quantify pairwise repertoire overlap between tissues, with a value of 1 meaning complete divergence and a value of 0 meaning identical repertoires. Tissues were clustered by single-linkage agglomerative hierarchical clustering of pairwise JSD values and displayed as dendrograms. GLIPH2 was applied to all patient samples using simulation_depth 1000, kmer_min_depth 3, and cdr3_length_cutoff 8, and only groups with more than two unique CDR3s were retained. A standardized tissue-overlap score was calculated by extrapolating Jaccard GLIPH-group overlap across patients to a standard repertoire size of 1000 clones. Linear mixed-effect models, with tissue included as a fixed effect and individual included as a random effect, were used to assess associations of diversity with clinical or experimental variables. Sourced from immuneACCESS, this table was stored by TCRdb with only in-frame sequences that have V and J called. A share of the clones is absent; for the studies checked, an unresolved V gene accounts for under half, and the remainder has no known explanation. V, J and clone size reflect that table, while D and trimming were determined from the DNA. Counted in this sample were under 50,000 clones; just under 95% of them appeared once. Clones ranked in the top ten supply roughly 3.8% of the sample.

The source of this sequence is a woman aged 40-69 years who later had graft-versus-host disease after an allogeneic stem cell transplant. The V gene is TRBV14 and the J gene is TRBJ1-3, with no reliable assignment of the D segment. The sample here was blood, taken before transplantation. In nucleotide form, the sequence is TGTGCCAGCAGCCGCCTAGGCCCTGGGTCTGGAAACACCATATATTTT. It codes for CASSRLGPGSGNTIYF.